Below, 20 T cell receptor beta chains from the same sample are listed, as sequenced in a study of T cell clones after liver transplantation. The antigens for these receptors are not known. Alloreactive TCRbeta sequences came from sequencing proliferating CFSE-low cells in the MLR. Generated by immunoSEQ multiplex PCR, the TCRdb table keeps only in-frame clones and is missing some. The table shows thousands of clones, with 25% to 40% occurring only once. Sequencing used CD8+ T cells from cultured PBMCs. The receptor source for this set is a human patient who received a liver transplant. The T cells may come from the graft donor.

This sequence joins TRBV6-9 and TRBJ2-1; D not certain. The CDR3 is 16 amino acids. CDR1 and CDR2 (germline): MNHGY, SVAAGI. V was clipped by 0 bases and J by 0 bases, with 9 bases between them. The CDR3 reads CASSYSLGFSYNEQFF. The CDR3 DNA is TGTGCCAGCAGTTATTCCCTGGGGTTCTCCTACAATGAGCAGTTCTTC.

This chain uses TRBV4-3 with TRBJ1-5; D remains ambiguous. This CDR3 region has 13 residues. Trimming stripped 0 bases from V and 6 bases from J, with 6 bases between. CDR1 LGHNA and CDR2 YSLEER come from the germline V gene. The CDR3 bases are TGCGCCAGCAGCCAAGATTGGAGTCAGCCCCAGCATTTT. Its translation is CASSQDWSQPQHF.

This clone was counted only a few times. V and J are TRBV29-1 and TRBJ2-1; 8 bases are a match to TRBD1. Trimming cost V 7 bases and J 0 bases; bases outside gene matches: 11. Looked up from germline, CDR1 is SQVTM and CDR2 is ANQGSEA. This CDR3 has 16 residues. The CDR3 loop is CSASPSGTGSYNEQFF. CDR3 DNA sequence: TGCAGCGCTTCTCCTTCCGGGACAGGCTCCTACAATGAGCAGTTCTTC.

This clone has a handful of counts. This chain links TRBV6-1 with TRBJ1-2; no clear D gene. Germline V gene data show CDR1 as MNHNS and CDR2 as SASEGT. The CDR3 runs 13 residues. Trimming removed 4 bases at V and 5 bases at J, with 11 bases between. CDR3 DNA: TGTGCCAGCAGTGCCGGTACCGGATATGGCTACACCTTC. Its protein product is CASSAGTGYGYTF.

This clone is termed medium-sized (0.01 to 0.1%). The chain uses TRBV2 and TRBJ2-3, with 7 nucleotides matching TRBD1. J gave up 10 bases and V 4 bases, and 17 bases lay outside the gene matches. The CDR3 runs to 16 residues. Looked up from germline, CDR1 is SNHLY and CDR2 is FYNNEI. CDR3 in amino acids: CASSAGTEVGGWSQYF. The CDR3, as DNA: TGTGCCAGCAGTGCCGGGACAGAAGTAGGGGGTTGGTCGCAGTATTTT.

In its sample, this clone is large. This CDR3 is CASSEDTSYEQYF. The CDR3 bases are TGCGCCAGCAGTGAAGACACCAGCTACGAGCAGTACTTC. V usage is TRBV10-1 and J usage is TRBJ2-7; D gene ambiguous. With 3 bases removed from V and 3 bases from J, the gap between germline ends came to 9 bases. The CDR3 spans 13 residues. Germline assignment: CDR1 WNHNN and CDR2 SYGVQD (reference sequence).

As for this clone: A junction end diverges from the germline sequence, so it may reflect a read error. The chain uses TRBV5-4 and TRBJ1-2, with a weak D call TRBD1 (6 bases). CDR3 length: 15 amino acids. Germline CDR1 is SGHNT and CDR2 is YYREEE (reference sequence). Written as DNA, the CDR3 is TGCGCCAGCAGCCAAATCACACAGGGTGCCGGAGGCTACACCTTC. It is translated as CASSQITQGAGGYTF.

The chain links TRBV28 to TRBJ2-5, with TRBD1 identical over 11 bases. The DNA end is a closer match to TRBJ2-7, so the J assignment may be wrong. Looked up from germline, CDR1 is MDHEN and CDR2 is SYDVKM. This CDR3 has 17 amino acids. The CDR3 DNA sequence: TGTGCCAGCAGCCGCAGCGGGACAGGGGGTATCAGGAACGAGCAGTACTTC. It yields the protein CASSRSGTGGIRNEQYF.

The rearrangement joins TRBV4-1 to TRBJ2-1; TRBD2 matches at 10 bases. Germline V CDR1 and CDR2: MGHRA, YSYEKL. CDR3 length: 18 amino acids. J lost 4 bases, V lost 0 bases, and 9 bases had no gene match. CDR3 sequence: CASSQDPYGTSAYNEQFF. The CDR3 coding sequence is TGCGCCAGCAGCCAAGATCCATATGGGACTAGCGCGTACAATGAGCAGTTCTTC.

This clone was counted a few times. V usage is TRBV30 and J usage is TRBJ1-1, with D maybe TRBD1 (5 bases). V was cut by 4 bases and J by 4 bases, with 19 bases left in between. CDR1 and CDR2 (germline): GTSNPN, SVGIG (reference sequence). This CDR3 has 15 residues. CDR3 in DNA: TGTGCCTGGACCGAGGGGTTAGGGGAGGGCACTGAAGCTTTCTTT. Protein product: CAWTEGLGEGTEAFF.

Concerning this clone itself: At one of its ends the junction is not consistent with the germline gene, which may arise from a read error. The chain couples TRBV27 to TRBJ1-4; tentative D call: TRBD1 (6 bases). CDR3 size: 11 residues. Germline lookup yields CDR1 MNHEY and CDR2 SMNVEV (reference sequence). CDR3 loop: CASNGGRKTVF. Here the CDR3 DNA reads TGTGCCAGCAATGGGGGGCGAAAAACTGTTTTT. Drawing the rest from reference TRBV27 and TRBJ1-4, the complete variable domain is EAQVTQNPRYLITVTGKKLTVTCSQNMNHEYMSWYRQDPGLGLRQIYYSMNVEVTDKGDVPEGYKVSRKEKRNFPLILESPSPNQTSLYFCASNGGRKTVFGSGTQLSVL.

This clone has a handful of counts. The gene calls are TRBV9 and TRBJ2-1; 7 positions agree with TRBD2. Germline V gene data show CDR1 as SGDLS and CDR2 as YYNGEE. J lost 1 base, V lost 4 bases, and 5 bases had no gene match. This CDR3 contains 15 residues. This CDR3 is CASSSSGASYNEQFF. CDR3 bases: TGTGCCAGCAGCTCCAGCGGGGCATCCTACAATGAGCAGTTCTTC.

The chain couples TRBV27 to TRBJ2-7, with 8 bases identical to TRBD1. Germline V gene data show CDR1 as MNHEY and CDR2 as SMNVEV (reference sequence). The CDR3 loop spans 14 amino acids. V shed 6 bases and J 0 bases; nucleotides not matched to a gene: 4. CDR3 in amino acids: CASSGTGASYEQYF. Written as DNA, the CDR3 is TGTGCCAGCAGCGGGACAGGAGCCTCCTACGAGCAGTACTTC.

This chain joins TRBV4-1 and TRBJ2-2; 8 positions agree with TRBD2. V shed 1 base and J 6 bases; nucleotides not matched to a gene: 10. This CDR3 has 17 amino acids. Germline loops: CDR1 MGHRA, CDR2 YSYEKL. The CDR3 loop reads CASSQGGYSGSPGELFF. CDR3 DNA: TGCGCCAGCAGCCAAGGGGGGTACAGCGGGAGCCCCGGGGAGCTGTTTTTT.

The chain is built from TRBV6-7 and TRBJ2-7; D unclear. TRBV6-7 is labeled an ORF, and its function is uncertain. The CDR3 has 13 residues. Trimming took 5 bases from V and 0 from J, leaving 8 bases between them. The CDR3 protein is CASSGSLSYEQYF. As DNA, the CDR3 is TGTGCCAGCAGTGGCAGCCTCTCCTACGAGCAGTACTTC.

The sample holds a few counts of this clone. The V call is TRBV28, the J call TRBJ1-5; D ambiguous. Deletions cut 6 bases from V and 3 bases from J, with 18 bases between. Germline CDR1 reads MDHEN; CDR2 reads SYDVKM. The CDR3 loop spans 16 amino acids. Here the CDR3 DNA reads TGTGCCAGCAGCCACCTTAGGGAGGGTATCAATCAGCCCCAGCATTTT. Its protein is CASSHLREGINQPQHF.

This clone is categorized as medium-sized. This chain connects TRBV5-1 to TRBJ1-1; possible D gene TRBD1, 5 bases. From germline, CDR1 is SGHRS and CDR2 YFSETQ. CDR3 length: 15 residues. The V end was cut by 3 bases, the J end by 0 bases, with 12 bases between. CDR3 sequence: CASSWGTGMNTEAFF. CDR3 sequence (DNA): TGCGCCAGCAGCTGGGGGACGGGGATGAACACTGAAGCTTTCTTT.

The rearrangement uses TRBV18 and TRBJ2-6, with D hard to call. CDR1 and CDR2 (germline): KGHSH, LQKENI. CDR3 length equals 17 residues. V lost 2 bases to trimming and J lost 0 bases, with 11 bases between them. The CDR3 DNA reads TGTGCCAGCTCACCAAATCTCCGGAGCTCTGGGGCCAACGTCCTGACTTTC. It encodes CASSPNLRSSGANVLTF.

The J gene is TRBJ1-1, the V gene TRBV5-4; D possibly corresponds to TRBD1 (6 bases). This CDR3 has 15 residues. Germline V gene data show CDR1 as SGHNT and CDR2 as YYREEE (reference sequence). The V gene lost 4 bases and the J gene lost 6 bases, with 19 bases spanning the gap. CDR3 region: CASSPLQGWAAEAFF. The CDR3 coding sequence is TGTGCCAGCAGCCCGTTACAGGGATGGGCCGCTGAAGCTTTCTTT.

A few counts support this clone. The J gene is TRBJ2-2, the V gene TRBV4-1, with TRBD2 as a possible D gene (6 bases). The CDR3 contains 17 residues. V was trimmed by 4 bases and J by 1 base, leaving 16 bases between them. The germline CDR1 and CDR2 sequences are MGHRA and YSYEKL. The DNA for the CDR3 is TGCGCCAGCAGCCCCCTTGCCGGGGGTGGGAACACCGGGGAGCTGTTTTTT. The encoded protein is CASSPLAGGGNTGELFF.